This T cell receptor beta chain was documented in a study of cytomegalovirus exposure and HLA in healthy donors. As for the study in general: Clustering assigned 81% of the approximately 400 genotyped donors to the Caucasian-associated ancestry cluster.

Findings and caveats of the study: Investigators reported some 150 TCR beta chains as tied to cytomegalovirus. When analyzed later, a missense DCLRE1C variant was found to be linked to TCR beta V- and J-gene trimming. Whilst most TCR sequences proved rare, a subset of public TCRs occurred across many donors.

Germline V gene sequence: CDR1 LGHNA, CDR2 YNFKEQ. V lost 1 base to trimming and J lost 0 bases; unmatched junction nucleotides: 5. The CDR3 sequence is 16 residues long. Primers for the PCR totalled 60 Vbeta and 13 Jbeta. Profiling relied on immunoSEQ multiplex PCR, and the TCRdb table lists in-frame clones only, not all of them. Altogether about 70,000 clones are present, 86% being singletons, with the ten largest covering roughly 2%. About this clone: Its antigen remains unidentified.

Sequences were obtained from PBMCs. The gene calls are TRBV4-2 and TRBJ2-7; 8 bases line up with TRBD2. The TCR sequence derives from a woman aged 25 to 39 in good health and CMV-seronegative. CDR3 sequence: CASSQVSGGPSYEQYF. The CDR3 nucleotides are TGTGCCAGCAGCCAAGTTTCGGGAGGGCCCTCCTACGAGCAGTACTTC.